The rows below give T cell receptor beta chains drawn from one sample of a study of shared clonotypes between healthy human individuals. The assay was immunoSEQ multiplex PCR, and TCRdb's table has in-frame clones only and misses some. This sample has 600,000 to 700,000 clones, with more than 70% found just once. What was sequenced was memory CD4+ T cells sorted from blood. Source of these receptors: a woman in her twenties or thirties in good health. Each CDR3 is given with its conserved first and last residue. The D gene is left open where the match is weak. A clone size is listed for some rows: how often the clone was seen (once, few, many), or a class if it is expanded.

V gene	clone size	J gene	D gene	CDR3 DNA	CDR3 protein
TRBV5-1	NA	TRBJ2-5	NA	TGCGCCAGCAGCGTTCTGACGGGGTACCAAGAGACCCAGTACTTC	CASSVLTGYQETQYF
TRBV5-4	NA	TRBJ2-1	TRBD1	TGTGCCAGCAGCCAAGGGGGGACAGGGGGGAACAATGAGCAGTTCTTC	CASSQGGTGGNNEQFF
TRBV29-1	NA	TRBJ2-5	TRBD1	TGCAGCGTTGAAGATCCGGAGGGACAGGGTGTGTCAGCTCAGTACTTC	CSVEDPEGQGVSAQYF
TRBV28	NA	TRBJ1-1	NA	TGTGCCAGCAGTTTAGGTGGCGACAGTGAAGCTTTCTTT	CASSLGGDSEAFF
TRBV18	NA	TRBJ1-1	NA	TGTGCCAGCTCACCACGGGCCACGGGTCTCAACGAAGCTTTCTTT	CASSPRATGLNEAFF
TRBV28	NA	TRBJ1-1	NA	TGTGCCAGCAGTTTTTCGGCAGGGGTTACTGAAGCTTTCTTT	CASSFSAGVTEAFF
TRBV5-1	NA	TRBJ1-1	NA	TGCGCCAGCAGCTTGGGGCAAGTCACTGAAGCTTTCTTT	CASSLGQVTEAFF
TRBV25-1	many	TRBJ2-7	NA	TGTGCCAGCAGTGACTCCTACGAGCAGTACTTC	CASSDSYEQYF
TRBV12-5	many	TRBJ2-1	NA	TGTGCTAGTGGACTCTCCGGGGCCTACAATGAGCAGTTCTTC	CASGLSGAYNEQFF
TRBV28	NA	TRBJ1-2	NA	TGTGCCAGCAGTTTAACCCCGGTGGCAGGAAATGGCTACACCTTC	CASSLTPVAGNGYTF
TRBV4-1	NA	TRBJ2-1	NA	TGCGCCAGCAGCCCGGGGCCCGGCTATGAGCAGTTCTTC	CASSPGPGYEQFF
TRBV10-3	NA	TRBJ1-1	NA	TGTGCCATCAGTGAGTCGGACGGAGAGAACACTGAAGCTTTCTTT	CAISESDGENTEAFF
TRBV21-1	NA	TRBJ2-1	NA	TGTGCCAGCAGCAAGAAAAGTTCCGGGACTGAGACAGAAGATGTGAATGAGCAGTTCTTC	CASSKKSSGTETEDVNEQFF
TRBV5-8	NA	TRBJ2-7	NA	TGTGCCAGCAGCTTGGCTCAGATTAACGAGCAGTACTTC	CASSLAQINEQYF
TRBV2	NA	TRBJ1-1	NA	TGTGCCACCGGGAGGGGGAATCCCCTAGTGAACACTGAAGCTTTCTTT	CATGRGNPLVNTEAFF
TRBV6-1	NA	TRBJ1-1	NA	TGTGCCAGCAGTGAAGAAGGGGGGACCACTGAAGCTTTCTTT	CASSEEGGTTEAFF
TRBV7-2	NA	TRBJ2-1	NA	TGTGCCAGCAGCTCCTCTGCGGTAGGAATAGGCAATGAGCAGTTCTTC	CASSSSAVGIGNEQFF
TRBV30	NA	TRBJ2-6	NA	TGTGCCTGGAGTGTACGGAAAACTGGGGCCAACGTCCTGACTTTC	CAWSVRKTGANVLTF
TRBV28	NA	TRBJ1-5	TRBD1	TGTGCCAGCAGGCCTACAGGGGTTAGAGGCAATCAGCCCCAGCATTTT	CASRPTGVRGNQPQHF
TRBV19	NA	TRBJ1-2	TRBD1	TGTGCCAGTTGGGACAGGGTCTATGGCTACACCTTC	CASWDRVYGYTF
TRBV5-8	NA	TRBJ2-7	TRBD1	TGTGCCAGCAGCATTCCGGGACAGGCCTACGAGCAGTACTTC	CASSIPGQAYEQYF
TRBV20-1	NA	TRBJ2-5	NA	TGCAGTGCTAGAGCCCAAGAGACCCAGTACTTC	CSARAQETQYF
TRBV7-8	NA	TRBJ1-2	NA	TGTGCCAGCACCAAGACCCCGGGAGGACACCTTCATGGCTACACCTTC	CASTKTPGGHLHGYTF
TRBV15	NA	TRBJ2-7	TRBD2	TGTGCCACCAGCAGAGATCTAGCGGGGGGAATCTACGAGCAGTACTTC	CATSRDLAGGIYEQYF
TRBV18	few	TRBJ1-3	NA	TGTGCCAGCTCACCATCTCACGGGGAGGGAAACACCATATATTTT	CASSPSHGEGNTIYF
TRBV28	NA	TRBJ2-7	NA	TGTGCCAGCAGTTCTACGGTGAACTACGAGCAGTACTTC	CASSSTVNYEQYF
TRBV7-3	NA	TRBJ2-1	TRBD2	TGTGCCAGCAGCACCCGACTAGCGGGAGTGAATGAGCAGTTCTTC	CASSTRLAGVNEQFF
TRBV7-8	NA	TRBJ2-5	NA	TGTGCCAGCAGCTTAGCGGACAGAAGAATGTCGGAGACCCAGTACTTC	CASSLADRRMSETQYF
TRBV28	NA	TRBJ2-7	NA	TGTGCCAGCAGTTTATGGGGGCAGGAATCCGAGCAGTACTTC	CASSLWGQESEQYF
TRBV2	few	TRBJ1-2	TRBD1	TGTGCCAGCAGGGGGACAGGGGCGATCTATGGCTACACCTTC	CASRGTGAIYGYTF
TRBV5-1	NA	TRBJ1-2	NA	TGCGCCAGCAGCTCCGATCCTGGTGGCTACACCTTC	CASSSDPGGYTF
TRBV13	few	TRBJ1-2	TRBD1	TGTGCCAGCAGCCCTGACAGGGGACATGGCTACACCTTC	CASSPDRGHGYTF
TRBV2	once	TRBJ2-3	NA	TGTGCCAGCAGGCGACCGGCCACCACAGATACGCAGTATTTT	CASRRPATTDTQYF
TRBV10-1	NA	TRBJ2-7	NA	TGCGCCAGCAGCGAGGGCCTTTCTTCCTACGAGCAGTACTTC	CASSEGLSSYEQYF
TRBV6-6	NA	TRBJ2-1	TRBD1	TGTGCCAGCAGGAGCCCCGGGACAGTCAATGAGCAGTTCTTC	CASRSPGTVNEQFF
TRBV6-1	NA	TRBJ2-1	TRBD2	TGTGCCAGCAGTGGACTAGCGGGCGGCTCCTACAATGAGCAGTTCTTC	CASSGLAGGSYNEQFF
TRBV28	NA	TRBJ2-5	TRBD2	TGTGCCAGCAGTTTCCCTAGCGGGCCGGGAGAGACCCAGTACTTC	CASSFPSGPGETQYF
TRBV2	NA	TRBJ1-1	NA	TGTGCCAGGGGTATGCCAGGGTGGACGAACACTGAAGCTTTCTTT	CARGMPGWTNTEAFF
TRBV7-8	NA	TRBJ1-4	NA	TGTGCCAGCAGCTTAGCGACAGACGCTATGAATGAAAAACTGTTTTTT	CASSLATDAMNEKLFF
TRBV7-9	NA	TRBJ1-2	NA	TGTGCCAGCAGCCCTCCGAGGGCGGCCTATGGCTACACCTTC	CASSPPRAAYGYTF
TRBV12-5	NA	TRBJ2-7	TRBD2	TGTGCTAGTGGTTTAGAGCGGGACGCCTACGAGCAGTACTTC	CASGLERDAYEQYF
TRBV7-9	few	TRBJ2-6	NA	TGTGCCAGCAGCTTGGCCGGGGCCAACGTCCTGACTTTC	CASSLAGANVLTF
TRBV5-1	few	TRBJ2-2	NA	TGCGCCAGCAGCTTGAGGGCAACTAACACCGGGGAGCTGTTTTTT	CASSLRATNTGELFF
TRBV7-6	NA	TRBJ2-5	TRBD2	TGTGCCAGCAGCCTAGCGGGAGGTGGAGAGACCCAGTACTTC	CASSLAGGGETQYF
TRBV11-2	NA	TRBJ2-5	TRBD2	TGTGCCAGCAGCTCTGGAGCGGGAGGCCAAGAGACCCAGTACTTC	CASSSGAGGQETQYF
TRBV11-2	NA	TRBJ2-2	NA	TGTGCCAGCGACTCGCCTAACACCGGGGAGCTGTTTTTT	CASDSPNTGELFF
TRBV21-1	NA	TRBJ1-5	NA	TGTGCCAGCAGCCCGGGGGACAATCAGCCCCAGCATTTT	CASSPGDNQPQHF
TRBV7-2	many	TRBJ2-2	TRBD2	TGTGCCAGCAGCTTAGTTCCCTTTAGCGGGAGTCGTTCCTACGGGGAGCTGTTTTTT	CASSLVPFSGSRSYGELFF
TRBV7-9	NA	TRBJ2-3	TRBD2	TGTGCCAGCAGCCTCTCTAGCGGGAGGAGCACAGATACGCAGTATTTT	CASSLSSGRSTDTQYF
TRBV4-1	NA	TRBJ1-2	NA	TGCGCCAGCAGCCAGGCACAGTTGGGGACGGGGGGCTACACCTTC	CASSQAQLGTGGYTF
TRBV7-9	few	TRBJ2-7	NA	TGTGCCAGCAGCTCCTGGACCTACGAGCAGTACTTC	CASSSWTYEQYF
TRBV4-1	NA	TRBJ1-1	TRBD1	TGCGCCAGCAGCCAAGGGGTGGGACAGGGTATCCCTGAAGCTTTCTTT	CASSQGVGQGIPEAFF
TRBV13	NA	TRBJ2-5	NA	TGTGCCAGCAGCTTAGAGCGGGCGGAGACCCAGTACTTC	CASSLERAETQYF